This T cell receptor beta chain is drawn from a study of blood T cells in healthy people across ages. Collection of around 9.3 milliliters of peripheral blood was performed for each donor. Per-sample PBMC isolation yielded at least 7 million cells. Findings and caveats of the study: In older individuals, TCR beta diversity per million T cells was lower, falling roughly linearly with age.

Primed by a sample-barcoded 5' primer and a J-beta primer mix, a second PCR proceeded for roughly 7 to 12 cycles. TCRdb reprocessed the 5' RACE reads via MiXCR and lists one record per CDR3 protein. Here the sample spans 1.8 million or so distinct CDR3 sequences, about 39% being singletons. The table lists this clonotype with a few counts. Its antigen is not known. In germline, CDR1 is SGHRS, CDR2 YFSETQ. The CDR3 contains 14 residues. V gave up 4 bases and J gave up 3 bases; unmatched junction bases: 6. The specimen was blood. The sequence was collected from a human donor in good health. V is TRBV5-1 and J is TRBJ2-7, with 8 bases identical to TRBD2. The CDR3 here is CASSQAGGLYEQYF. The CDR3 DNA sequence: TGCGCCAGCAGCCAGGCGGGGGGCCTCTACGAGCAGTACTTC.